Following are 9 T cell receptor beta chains from one sample sequenced in a study of blood T cell repertoires in COVID-19. Here immunoSEQ multiplex PCR was the method, and the copy in TCRdb shows in-frame clones only, minus some. The sample contains 200,000 to 300,000 clones, around nine tenths of which appear only once. The sequencing input was peripheral blood. The origin of the receptors is a man in his forties who had recovered from COVID-19.

The chain couples TRBV6-6 to TRBJ2-1; TRBD2 might be the D (5 bases). Germline V gene lookup returns CDR1 MNHNY and CDR2 SVGAGI (reference sequence). With 2 bases removed from V and 7 bases from J, the gap between germline ends came to 9 bases. This CDR3 spans 13 amino acids. CDR3 amino acids: CASSYVARNEQFF. Here the CDR3 DNA reads TGTGCCAGCAGTTACGTAGCGCGGAATGAGCAGTTCTTC.

V and J are TRBV25-1 and TRBJ1-2, with unresolved D. The CDR3 runs to 12 residues. V dropped 5 bases and J dropped 8 bases, with 12 bases sitting between them. CDR1 is MGHDK, CDR2 SYGVNS, per germline. In nucleotides, the CDR3 is TGTGCCAGCAGTATGGGTTCACAGGGCTACACCTTC. Translation: CASSMGSQGYTF.

This clone was picked up one time. The chain is built from TRBV6-4 and TRBJ2-6; D gene unclear. V dropped 5 bases and J dropped 0 bases, with 14 bases sitting between them. The V gene's germline CDR1 is MRHNA and CDR2 SNTAGT. The CDR3 sequence is 17 residues long. The CDR3 spells CASSPPRSGSGANVLTF. Here the CDR3 DNA reads TGTGCCAGCAGTCCTCCACGTTCAGGCTCTGGGGCCAACGTCCTGACTTTC.

This clone was picked up one time. The rearrangement links TRBV6-6 to TRBJ2-7, with 9 bases aligning to TRBD2. Germline values: CDR1 MNHNY, CDR2 SVGAGI (reference sequence). The CDR3 has 15 residues. Trimming removed 7 bases from V and 2 bases from J; junction bases left unmatched: 9. This CDR3 reads CASTETSGYTYEQYF. CDR3 DNA: TGTGCCAGCACCGAGACTAGCGGATATACCTACGAGCAGTACTTC.

V gene TRBV5-4 combines with J gene TRBJ2-3, with 8 nucleotides matching TRBD2. The CDR3 has 16 amino acids. Trimming at V came to 4 bases and at J to 1 base, leaving 8 bases not matched to a gene. Germline loops: CDR1 SGHNT, CDR2 YYREEE (reference sequence). The CDR3 loop is CASSPYGGAGTDTQYF. Written as DNA, the CDR3 is TGTGCCAGCAGCCCCTACGGGGGGGCTGGCACAGATACGCAGTATTTT.

This clone was seen a handful of times. The chain couples TRBV7-3 to TRBJ2-2; 10 bases fit TRBD1. The CDR3 runs 17 residues. The junction had 10 bases not matched to a gene; V was cut back by 5 bases and J by 4 bases. Germline CDR1 reads SGHTA; CDR2 reads FQGTGA. Here the CDR3 DNA reads TGTGCCAGCAGCCATAGGAGGGGACAGGGGTCCACCGGGGAGCTGTTTTTT. Translation: CASSHRRGQGSTGELFF. The whole variable domain, filled in from reference TRBV7-3 and TRBJ2-2, reads GAGVSQTPSNKVTEKGKYVELRCDPISGHTALYWYRQSLGQGPEFLIYFQGTGAADDSGLPNDRFFAVRPEGSVSTLKIQRTERGDSAVYLCASSHRRGQGSTGELFFGEGSRLTVL.

The rearrangement links TRBV7-2 to TRBJ2-1, with 12 bases aligning to TRBD2. V dropped 5 bases and J dropped 8; count of bases not matched to a gene: 7. The CDR3 runs to 15 residues. CDR1 and CDR2 (germline): SGHTA, FQGNSA. In DNA form, the CDR3 reads TGTGCCAGCAGCCCCCTAGCGGGAGGGCCGTATGAGCAGTTCTTC. It encodes CASSPLAGGPYEQFF.

This chain connects TRBV25-1 to TRBJ1-1, with D uncertain. V gave up 4 bases and J gave up 6 bases, with 6 bases separating them. In germline, CDR1 is MGHDK, CDR2 SYGVNS. The CDR3 is 11 amino acids. CDR3 bases: TGTGCCAGCAGTGCGGGGTCTGAAGCTTTCTTT. This codes for CASSAGSEAFF.

The chain couples TRBV5-4 to TRBJ2-3; 9 bases are shared with TRBD2. CDR1 is SGHNT and CDR2 is YYREEE in the germline V gene (reference sequence). V dropped 2 bases and J dropped 5; count of bases not matched to a gene: 12. The CDR3 has 17 amino acids. The chain's CDR3 is CASSFSIRRGGRDTQYF. The CDR3, as DNA: TGTGCCAGCAGCTTCTCGATCCGGCGGGGGGGCCGAGATACGCAGTATTTT.